This T cell receptor beta chain was obtained from a study of cytomegalovirus exposure and HLA in healthy donors. Germline loops: CDR1 LNHDA, CDR2 SQIVND (reference sequence). This CDR3 spans 15 amino acids. J was trimmed by 7 bases and V by 3 bases; bases with no gene match: 10. A multiplex PCR was run with 60 Vbeta primers and 13 Jbeta primers. Using immunoSEQ multiplex PCR, the repertoire was profiled, and TCRdb retains in-frame clones only, with some absent. The data show under 200,000 clones, with around 87% seen just once and around 0.99% held by the top ten. V usage is TRBV19 and J usage is TRBJ1-2; 8 bases map to TRBD1. The specimen was PBMCs. This receptor was obtained from a boy younger than 10 in good health and CMV-seronegative. CDR3: CASSIGGQVPGGYTF. In DNA form, the CDR3 reads TGTGCCAGTAGTATTGGGGGACAGGTCCCCGGTGGCTACACCTTC.